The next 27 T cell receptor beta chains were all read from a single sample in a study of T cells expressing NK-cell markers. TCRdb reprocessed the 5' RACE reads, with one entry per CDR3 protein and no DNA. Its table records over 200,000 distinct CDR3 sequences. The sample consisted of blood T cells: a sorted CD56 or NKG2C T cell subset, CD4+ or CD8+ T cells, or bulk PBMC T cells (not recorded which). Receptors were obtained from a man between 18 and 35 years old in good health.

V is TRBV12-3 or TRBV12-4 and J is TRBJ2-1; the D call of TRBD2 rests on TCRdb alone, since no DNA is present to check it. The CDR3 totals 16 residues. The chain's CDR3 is CASSLEGLVAYNEQFF.

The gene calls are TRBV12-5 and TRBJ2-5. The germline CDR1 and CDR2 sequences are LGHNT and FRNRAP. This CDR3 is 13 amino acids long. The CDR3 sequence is CASGVDRQETQYF.

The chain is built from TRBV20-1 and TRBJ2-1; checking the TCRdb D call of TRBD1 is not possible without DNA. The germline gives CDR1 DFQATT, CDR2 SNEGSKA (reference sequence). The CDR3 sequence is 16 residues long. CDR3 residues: CSARDSGGRAYNEQFF.

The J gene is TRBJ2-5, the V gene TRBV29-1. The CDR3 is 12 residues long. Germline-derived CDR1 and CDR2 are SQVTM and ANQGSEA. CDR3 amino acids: CSVEVIKETQYF.

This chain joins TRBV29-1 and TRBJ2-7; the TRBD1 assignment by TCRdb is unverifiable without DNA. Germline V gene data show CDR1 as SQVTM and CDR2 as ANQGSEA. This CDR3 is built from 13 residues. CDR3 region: CSASRGLGYEQYF.

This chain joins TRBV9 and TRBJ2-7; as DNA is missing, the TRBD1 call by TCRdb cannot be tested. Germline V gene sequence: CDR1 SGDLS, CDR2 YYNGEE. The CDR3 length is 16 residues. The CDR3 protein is CASSVGTTGAPYEQYF.

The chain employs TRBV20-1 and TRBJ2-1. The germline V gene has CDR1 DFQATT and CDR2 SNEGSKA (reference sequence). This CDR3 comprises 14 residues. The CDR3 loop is CSARAGYSYNEQFF.

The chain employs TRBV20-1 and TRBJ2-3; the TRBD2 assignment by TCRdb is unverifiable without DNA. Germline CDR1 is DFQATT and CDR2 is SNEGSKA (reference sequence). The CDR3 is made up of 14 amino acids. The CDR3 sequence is CSGSVPYDTDTQYF.

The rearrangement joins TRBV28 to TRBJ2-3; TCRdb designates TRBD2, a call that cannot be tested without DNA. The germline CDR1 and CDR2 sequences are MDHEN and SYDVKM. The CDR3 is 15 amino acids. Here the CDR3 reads CASSGPSFLPDTQYF.

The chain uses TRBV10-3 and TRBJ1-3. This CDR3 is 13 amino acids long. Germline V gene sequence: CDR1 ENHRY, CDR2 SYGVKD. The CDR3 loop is CAIMAASGNTIYF.

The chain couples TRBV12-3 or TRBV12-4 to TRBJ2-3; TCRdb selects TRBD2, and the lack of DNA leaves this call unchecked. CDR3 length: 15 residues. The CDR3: CASRESSGSTDTQYF.

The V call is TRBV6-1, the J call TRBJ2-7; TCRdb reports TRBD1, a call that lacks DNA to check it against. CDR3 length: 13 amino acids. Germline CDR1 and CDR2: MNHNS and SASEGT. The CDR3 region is CASRARDRYEQYF.

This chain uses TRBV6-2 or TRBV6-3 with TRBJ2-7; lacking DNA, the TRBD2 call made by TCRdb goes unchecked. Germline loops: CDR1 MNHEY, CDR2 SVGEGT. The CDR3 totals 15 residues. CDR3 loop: CASTPGLAGAYEQYF.

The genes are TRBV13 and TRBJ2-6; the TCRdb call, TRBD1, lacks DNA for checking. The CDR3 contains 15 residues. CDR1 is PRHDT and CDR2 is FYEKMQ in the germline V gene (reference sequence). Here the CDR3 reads CASRIGGAGANVLTF.

The CDR3 region is CASSLRGQAGLDTQYF. The gene calls are TRBV7-2 and TRBJ2-3; the TCRdb D gene call, TRBD1, has no DNA to confirm it. The CDR3 loop spans 16 amino acids. CDR1 SGHTA and CDR2 FQGNSA come from the germline V gene.

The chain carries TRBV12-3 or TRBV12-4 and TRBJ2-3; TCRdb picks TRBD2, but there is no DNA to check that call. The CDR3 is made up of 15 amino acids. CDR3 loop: CASRGTSGFTDTQYF.

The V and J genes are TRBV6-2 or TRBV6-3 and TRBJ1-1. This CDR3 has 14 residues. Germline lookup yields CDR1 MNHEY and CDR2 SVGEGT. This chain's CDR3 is CASRDGSQRTEAFF.

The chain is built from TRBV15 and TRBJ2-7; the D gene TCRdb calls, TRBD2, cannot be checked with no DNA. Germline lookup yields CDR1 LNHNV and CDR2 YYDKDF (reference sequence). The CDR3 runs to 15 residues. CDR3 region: CATSRGGDSSYEQYF.

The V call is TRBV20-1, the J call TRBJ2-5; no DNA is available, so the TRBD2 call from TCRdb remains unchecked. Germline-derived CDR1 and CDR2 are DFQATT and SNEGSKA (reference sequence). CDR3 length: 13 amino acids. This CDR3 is CSATRTSQETQYF.

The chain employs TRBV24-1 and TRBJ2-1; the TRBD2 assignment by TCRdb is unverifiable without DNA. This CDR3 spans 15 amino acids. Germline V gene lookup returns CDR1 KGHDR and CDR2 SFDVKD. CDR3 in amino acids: CATSDPGLAGNEQFF.

CDR3 sequence reads: CSAWDRGSTDTQYF. The chain is built from TRBV29-1 and TRBJ2-3; no DNA is available, so the TRBD1 call from TCRdb remains unchecked. Germline-derived CDR1 and CDR2 are SQVTM and ANQGSEA. The CDR3 extends over 14 amino acids.

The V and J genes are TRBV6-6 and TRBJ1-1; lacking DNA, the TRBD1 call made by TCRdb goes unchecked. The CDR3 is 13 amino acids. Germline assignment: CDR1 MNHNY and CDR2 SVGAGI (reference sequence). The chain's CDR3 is CASRGQGPYEAFF.

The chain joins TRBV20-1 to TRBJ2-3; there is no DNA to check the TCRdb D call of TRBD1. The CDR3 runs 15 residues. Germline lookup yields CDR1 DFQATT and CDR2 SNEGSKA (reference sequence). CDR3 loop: CSARPPGESPDTQYF.

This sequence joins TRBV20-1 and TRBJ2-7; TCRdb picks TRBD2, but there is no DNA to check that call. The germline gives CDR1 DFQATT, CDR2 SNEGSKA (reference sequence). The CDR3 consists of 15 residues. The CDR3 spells CSAATSGRASYEQYF.

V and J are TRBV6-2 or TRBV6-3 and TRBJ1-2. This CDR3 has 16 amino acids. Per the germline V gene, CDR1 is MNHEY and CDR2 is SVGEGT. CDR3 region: CASTSDILEGNYGYTF.

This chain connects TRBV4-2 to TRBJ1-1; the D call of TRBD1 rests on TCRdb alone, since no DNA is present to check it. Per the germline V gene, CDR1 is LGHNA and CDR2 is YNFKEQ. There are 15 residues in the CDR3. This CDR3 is CASSQERSGGTEAFF.

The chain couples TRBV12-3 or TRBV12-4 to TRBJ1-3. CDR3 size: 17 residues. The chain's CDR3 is CASSSPPFDLAGNTIYF.